This is a list of T cell receptor beta chains from one sample in a study of identical twins. TCRdb used MiXCR to reprocess the 5' RACE reads, holding one entry per CDR3 protein. The table shows hundreds of thousands of distinct CDR3 sequences, with 6.1% occurring only once. Material: naive T cells sorted from blood. All receptors derive from a man between 18 and 35 years old in good health. The CDR3 runs from the conserved cysteine through the conserved F or W. A D gene is named only where the DNA matches it firmly. The size of a clone is reported for some rows only, either as once, few or many, or as a class for expanded clones.

size,J,V,D,DNA,CDR3
few,TRBJ2-7,TRBV12-3/TRBV12-4,.,TGTGCCAGCAGGTCCTTGGCGTCCGAGCAGTACTTC,CASRSLASEQYF
few,TRBJ2-5,TRBV12-3/TRBV12-4,.,TGTGCCACCGGCACCAGGGTTCAAGAGACCCAGTACTTC,CATGTRVQETQYF
few,TRBJ2-1,TRBV19,TRBD2,TGTGCCAGTAGTATTCAAGGACTAGCGGGCGGCGAGTTCTTC,CASSIQGLAGGEFF
many,TRBJ2-3,TRBV28,TRBD2,TGTGCCAGCAGTTTCCCTCTAGCGGATAGCACAGATACGCAGTATTTT,CASSFPLADSTDTQYF
few,TRBJ2-6,TRBV5-5,.,TGTGCCAGCAGCTTGGCCGGGGGAAGCTCTGGGGCCAACGTCCTGACTTTC,CASSLAGGSSGANVLTF
once,TRBJ2-1,TRBV11-2,.,TGTGCCAGCAGCTTTGGACAACTTTTTTTAAATGAGCAGTTCTTC,CASSFGQLFLNEQFF
few,TRBJ2-3,TRBV20-1,.,TGCAGTGCCGAAAGCATGGCAGGCACAGATACGCAGTATTTT,CSAESMAGTDTQYF
.,TRBJ1-5,TRBV12-3/TRBV12-4,TRBD1,TGTGCCAGCAGTTTAGCTGGAGGGGGCGAGCAGCCCCAGCATTTT,CASSLAGGGEQPQHF
.,TRBJ2-3,TRBV20-1,TRBD2,TGCAGTGCCCCGGATAGCGGGAGGGCCAGAGATACGCAGTATTTT,CSAPDSGRARDTQYF
many,TRBJ2-5,TRBV10-1,.,TGCGCCAGCAGCGGGAACCTGGCGGAGACCCAGTACTTC,CASSGNLAETQYF
few,TRBJ2-7,TRBV6-2/TRBV6-3,TRBD2,TGTGCCAGCAGTTATAGCGGCAGCGGGAGGGCCTATCGCGAGCAGTACTTC,CASSYSGSGRAYREQYF
.,TRBJ1-2,TRBV6-1,.,TGTGCCAGCAGTGAATCGAGGACAGTCGACGTCAACTATGGCTACACCTTC,CASSESRTVDVNYGYTF
many,TRBJ2-5,TRBV29-1,.,TGCAGCGCCCTTAGGGTTGGTGGGCAAGAGACCCAGTACTTC,CSALRVGGQETQYF
.,TRBJ2-1,TRBV5-4,TRBD2,TGTGCCAGCAGCTTGGACGGGACTAGTGCCTACAATGAGCAGTTCTTC,CASSLDGTSAYNEQFF